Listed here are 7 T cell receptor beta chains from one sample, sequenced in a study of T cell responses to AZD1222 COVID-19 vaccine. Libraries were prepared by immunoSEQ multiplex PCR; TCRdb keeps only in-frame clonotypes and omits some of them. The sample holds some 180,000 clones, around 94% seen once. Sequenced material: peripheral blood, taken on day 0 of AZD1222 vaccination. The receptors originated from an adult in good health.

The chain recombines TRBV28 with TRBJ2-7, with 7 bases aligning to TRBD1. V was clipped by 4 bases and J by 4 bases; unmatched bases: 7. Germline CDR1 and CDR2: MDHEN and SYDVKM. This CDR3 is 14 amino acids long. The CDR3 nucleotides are TGTGCCAGCAGTTCGTCCGGGACAGAGTACGAGCAGTACGTC. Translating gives CASSSSGTEYEQYV.

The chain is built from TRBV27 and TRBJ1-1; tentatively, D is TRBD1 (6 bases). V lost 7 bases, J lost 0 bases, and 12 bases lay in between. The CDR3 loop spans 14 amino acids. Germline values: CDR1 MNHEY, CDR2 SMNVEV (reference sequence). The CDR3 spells CASMRGTMNTEAFF. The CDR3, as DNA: TGTGCCAGCATGCGGGGGACAATGAACACTGAAGCTTTCTTT.

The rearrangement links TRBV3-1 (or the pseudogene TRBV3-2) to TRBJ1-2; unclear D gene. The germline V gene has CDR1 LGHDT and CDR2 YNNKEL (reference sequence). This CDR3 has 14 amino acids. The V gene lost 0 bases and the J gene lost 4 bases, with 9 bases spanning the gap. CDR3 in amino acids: CASSQDGRSYGYTF. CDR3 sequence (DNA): TGTGCCAGCAGCCAAGATGGCAGGAGCTATGGCTACACCTTC.

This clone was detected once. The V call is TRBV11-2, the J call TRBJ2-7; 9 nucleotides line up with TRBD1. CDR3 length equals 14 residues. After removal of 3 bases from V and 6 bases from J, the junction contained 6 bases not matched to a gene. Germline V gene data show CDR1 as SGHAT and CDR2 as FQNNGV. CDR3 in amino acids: CASSLGQGWGEQYF. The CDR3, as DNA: TGTGCCAGCAGCTTGGGACAGGGTTGGGGCGAGCAGTACTTC.

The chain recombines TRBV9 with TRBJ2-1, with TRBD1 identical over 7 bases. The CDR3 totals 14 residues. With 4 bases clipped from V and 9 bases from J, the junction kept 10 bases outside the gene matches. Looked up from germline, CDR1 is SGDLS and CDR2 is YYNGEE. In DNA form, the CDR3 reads TGTGCCAGCAGCACCGACAGGGCGTCATCTGAGCAGTTCTTC. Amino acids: CASSTDRASSEQFF.

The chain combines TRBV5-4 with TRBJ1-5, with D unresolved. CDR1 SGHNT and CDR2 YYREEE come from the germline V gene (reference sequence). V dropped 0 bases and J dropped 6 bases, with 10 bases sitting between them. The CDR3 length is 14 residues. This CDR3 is CASSLDGDLQPQHF. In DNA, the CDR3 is TGTGCCAGCAGCTTGGATGGGGATCTTCAGCCCCAGCATTTT.

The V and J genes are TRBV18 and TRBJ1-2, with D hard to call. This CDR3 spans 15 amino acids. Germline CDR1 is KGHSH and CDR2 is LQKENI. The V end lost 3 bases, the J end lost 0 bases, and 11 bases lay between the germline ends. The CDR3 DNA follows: TGTGCCAGCTCACCGGAAAATAGAGCTAACTATGGCTACACCTTC. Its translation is CASSPENRANYGYTF.